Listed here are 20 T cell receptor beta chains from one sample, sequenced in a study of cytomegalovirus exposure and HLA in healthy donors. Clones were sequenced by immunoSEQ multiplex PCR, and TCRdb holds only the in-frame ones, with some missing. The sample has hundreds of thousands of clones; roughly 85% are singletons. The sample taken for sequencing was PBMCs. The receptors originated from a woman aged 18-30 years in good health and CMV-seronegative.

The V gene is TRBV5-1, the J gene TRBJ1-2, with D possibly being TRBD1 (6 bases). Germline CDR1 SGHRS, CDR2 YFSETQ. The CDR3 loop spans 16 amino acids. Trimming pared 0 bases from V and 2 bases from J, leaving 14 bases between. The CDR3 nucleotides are TGCGCCAGCAGCTTGGTACCGGGGGGCGTAAACTATGGCTACACCTTC. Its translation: CASSLVPGGVNYGYTF.

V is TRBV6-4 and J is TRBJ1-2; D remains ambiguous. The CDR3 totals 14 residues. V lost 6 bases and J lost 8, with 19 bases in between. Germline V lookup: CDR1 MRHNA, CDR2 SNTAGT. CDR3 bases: TGTGCCAGCAGGGCAGAGGGTCCGGGGAGCGGCTACACCTTC. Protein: CASRAEGPGSGYTF.

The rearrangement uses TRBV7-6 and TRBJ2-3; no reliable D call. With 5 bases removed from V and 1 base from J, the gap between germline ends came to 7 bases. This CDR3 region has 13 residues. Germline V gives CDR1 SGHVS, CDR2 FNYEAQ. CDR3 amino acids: CASSSLGTDTQYF. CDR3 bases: TGTGCCAGCAGCAGCCTTGGCACAGATACGCAGTATTTT.

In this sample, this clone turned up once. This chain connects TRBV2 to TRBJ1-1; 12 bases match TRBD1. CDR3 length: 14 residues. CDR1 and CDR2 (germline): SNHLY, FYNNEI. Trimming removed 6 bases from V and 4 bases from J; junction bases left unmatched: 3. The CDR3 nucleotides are TGTGCCAGCAGGGGACAGGGGGCGTCCACTGAAGCTTTCTTT. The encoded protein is CASRGQGASTEAFF.

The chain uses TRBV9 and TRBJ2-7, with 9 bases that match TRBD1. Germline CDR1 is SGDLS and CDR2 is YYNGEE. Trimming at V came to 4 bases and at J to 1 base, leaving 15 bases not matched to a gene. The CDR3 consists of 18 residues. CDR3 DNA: TGTGCCAGCAGCCCCAGTCCCGGGACAGGGACGCATTCCTACGAGCAGTACTTC. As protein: CASSPSPGTGTHSYEQYF.

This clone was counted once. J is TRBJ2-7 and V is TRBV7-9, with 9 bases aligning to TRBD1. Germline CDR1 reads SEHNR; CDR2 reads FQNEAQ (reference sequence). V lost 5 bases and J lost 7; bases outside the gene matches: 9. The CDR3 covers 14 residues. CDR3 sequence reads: CASSIDRGVGEQYF. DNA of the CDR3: TGTGCCAGCAGCATCGACAGGGGGGTTGGGGAGCAGTACTTC.

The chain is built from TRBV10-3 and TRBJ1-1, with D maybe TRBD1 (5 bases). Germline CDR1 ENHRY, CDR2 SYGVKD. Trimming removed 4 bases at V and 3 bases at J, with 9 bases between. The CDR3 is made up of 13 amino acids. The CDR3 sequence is CAISVRGDTEAFF. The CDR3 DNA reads TGTGCCATCAGTGTGCGAGGGGACACTGAAGCTTTCTTT.

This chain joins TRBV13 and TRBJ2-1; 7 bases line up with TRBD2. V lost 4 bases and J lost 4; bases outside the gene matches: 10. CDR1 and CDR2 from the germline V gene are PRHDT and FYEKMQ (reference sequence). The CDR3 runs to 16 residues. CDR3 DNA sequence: TGTGCCAGCAGCTCCACGGGGAGGGCCGGGTACAATGAGCAGTTCTTC. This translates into CASSSTGRAGYNEQFF. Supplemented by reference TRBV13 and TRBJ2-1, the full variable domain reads AAGVIQSPRHLIKEKRETATLKCYPIPRHDTVYWYQQGPGQDPQFLISFYEKMQSDKGSIPDRFSAQQFSDYHSELNMSSLELGDSALYFCASSSTGRAGYNEQFFGPGTRLTVL.

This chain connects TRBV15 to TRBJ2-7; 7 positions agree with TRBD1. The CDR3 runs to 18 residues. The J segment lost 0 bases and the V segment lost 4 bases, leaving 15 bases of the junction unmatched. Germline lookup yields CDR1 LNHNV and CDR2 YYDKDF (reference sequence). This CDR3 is CATSTEGQPERLSYEQYF. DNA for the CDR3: TGTGCCACCAGCACAGAGGGACAGCCCGAACGACTCTCCTACGAGCAGTACTTC.

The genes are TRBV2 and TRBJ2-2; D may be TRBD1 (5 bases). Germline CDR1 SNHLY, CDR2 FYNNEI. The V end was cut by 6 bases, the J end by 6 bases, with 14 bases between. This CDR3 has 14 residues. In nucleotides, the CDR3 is TGTGCCAGCAGCACCAGGGTTAGATCCGGGGAGCTGTTTTTT. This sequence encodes CASSTRVRSGELFF.

The CDR3 region has the DNA TGTGCCAGCAGTCCCCCCGGGGCCGGGGTCGGGCAGCCCCAGCATTTT. Protein: CASSPPGAGVGQPQHF. This chain connects TRBV28 to TRBJ1-5; TRBD1 is a possible D gene (5 bases). This CDR3 has 16 residues. The V gene lost 5 bases and the J gene lost 7 bases, with 21 bases spanning the gap. Looked up from germline, CDR1 is MDHEN and CDR2 is SYDVKM.

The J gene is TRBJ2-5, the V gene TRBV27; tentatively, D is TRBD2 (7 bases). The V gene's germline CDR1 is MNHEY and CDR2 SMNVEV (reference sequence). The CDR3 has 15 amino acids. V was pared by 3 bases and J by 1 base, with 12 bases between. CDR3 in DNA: TGTGCCAGCAGTTTTAGGGGGGGGCCCCAAGAGACCCAGTACTTC. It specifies CASSFRGGPQETQYF.

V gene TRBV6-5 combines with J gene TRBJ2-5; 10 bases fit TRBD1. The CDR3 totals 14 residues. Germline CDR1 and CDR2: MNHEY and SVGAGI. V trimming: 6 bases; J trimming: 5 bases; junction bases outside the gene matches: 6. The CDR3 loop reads CASRGDRGLETQYF. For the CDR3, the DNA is TGTGCCAGCAGGGGGGACAGGGGTTTGGAGACCCAGTACTTC.

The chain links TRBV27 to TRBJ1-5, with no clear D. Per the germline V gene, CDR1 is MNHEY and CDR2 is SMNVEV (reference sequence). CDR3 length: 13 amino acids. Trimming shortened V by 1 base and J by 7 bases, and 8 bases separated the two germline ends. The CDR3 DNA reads TGTGCCAGCAGTTTATGGGCGGGGCAGCCCCAGCATTTT. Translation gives CASSLWAGQPQHF.

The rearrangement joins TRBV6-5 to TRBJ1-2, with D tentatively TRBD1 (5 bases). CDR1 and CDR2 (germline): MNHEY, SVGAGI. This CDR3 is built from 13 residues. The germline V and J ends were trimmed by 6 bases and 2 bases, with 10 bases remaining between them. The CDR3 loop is CASSRGGNYGYTF. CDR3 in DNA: TGTGCCAGCAGCCGGGGGGGGAACTATGGCTACACCTTC.

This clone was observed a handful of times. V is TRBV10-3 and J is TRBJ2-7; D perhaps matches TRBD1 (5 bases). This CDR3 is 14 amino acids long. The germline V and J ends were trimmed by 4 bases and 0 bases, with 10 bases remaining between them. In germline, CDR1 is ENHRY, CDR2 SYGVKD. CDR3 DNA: TGTGCCATCAGTGGACAGTCAAGCTCCTACGAGCAGTACTTC. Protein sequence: CAISGQSSSYEQYF.

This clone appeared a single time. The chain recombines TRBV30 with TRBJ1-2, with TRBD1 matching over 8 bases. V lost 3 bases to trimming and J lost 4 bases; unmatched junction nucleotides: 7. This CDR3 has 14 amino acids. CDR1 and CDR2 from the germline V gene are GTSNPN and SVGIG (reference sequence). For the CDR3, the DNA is TGTGCCTGGAGGACCCAGGGGGCTACCTATGGCTACACCTTC. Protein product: CAWRTQGATYGYTF.

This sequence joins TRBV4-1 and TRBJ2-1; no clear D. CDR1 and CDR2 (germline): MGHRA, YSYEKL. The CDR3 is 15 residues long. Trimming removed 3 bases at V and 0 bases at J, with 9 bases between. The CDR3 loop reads CASSQNPSSYNEQFF. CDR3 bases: TGCGCCAGCAGCCAGAACCCCAGCTCCTACAATGAGCAGTTCTTC.

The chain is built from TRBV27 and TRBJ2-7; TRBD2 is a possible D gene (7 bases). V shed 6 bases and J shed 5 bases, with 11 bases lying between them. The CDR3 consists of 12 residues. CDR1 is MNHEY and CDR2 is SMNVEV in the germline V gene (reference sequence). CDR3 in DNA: TGTGCCAGCAGCGAGGGGGGGAACGAGCAGTACTTC. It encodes CASSEGGNEQYF.

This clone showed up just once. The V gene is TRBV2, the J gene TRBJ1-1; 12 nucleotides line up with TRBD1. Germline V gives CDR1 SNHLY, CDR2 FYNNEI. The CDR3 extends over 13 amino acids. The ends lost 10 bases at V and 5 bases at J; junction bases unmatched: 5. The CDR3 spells CATGDRGRTEAFF. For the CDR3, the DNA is TGTGCCACGGGGGACAGGGGGCGGACTGAAGCTTTCTTT.